This T cell receptor beta chain was sequenced in a study of sequential checkpoint blockade in melanoma. Overall study context: Arm A got nivolumab then ipilimumab; arm B the reverse, 1:1.

Repertoires were generated with immunoSEQ multiplex PCR, while TCRdb's copy carries only in-frame clones and drops some. The sample records some 30,000 clones, 85% to 90% being singletons. V was shortened by 8 bases and J by 7 bases, with 17 bases between the two germline ends. CDR1 MNHEY and CDR2 SMNVEV come from the germline V gene (reference sequence). The CDR3 covers 14 residues. Documented treatment: randomized to nivolumab then ipilimumab (arm A) or the reverse (arm B). V and J are TRBV27 and TRBJ1-4; D might be TRBD1 (6 bases). The source material was CD8+ T cells sorted from blood (inferred from file names), sampled from a patient given nivolumab and ipilimumab in sequence. The TCR was taken from a human donor with melanoma. The CDR3 region is CASFPVGAGEKLFF. CDR3 DNA: TGTGCCAGCTTTCCCGTGGGGGCGGGTGAAAAACTGTTTTTT.